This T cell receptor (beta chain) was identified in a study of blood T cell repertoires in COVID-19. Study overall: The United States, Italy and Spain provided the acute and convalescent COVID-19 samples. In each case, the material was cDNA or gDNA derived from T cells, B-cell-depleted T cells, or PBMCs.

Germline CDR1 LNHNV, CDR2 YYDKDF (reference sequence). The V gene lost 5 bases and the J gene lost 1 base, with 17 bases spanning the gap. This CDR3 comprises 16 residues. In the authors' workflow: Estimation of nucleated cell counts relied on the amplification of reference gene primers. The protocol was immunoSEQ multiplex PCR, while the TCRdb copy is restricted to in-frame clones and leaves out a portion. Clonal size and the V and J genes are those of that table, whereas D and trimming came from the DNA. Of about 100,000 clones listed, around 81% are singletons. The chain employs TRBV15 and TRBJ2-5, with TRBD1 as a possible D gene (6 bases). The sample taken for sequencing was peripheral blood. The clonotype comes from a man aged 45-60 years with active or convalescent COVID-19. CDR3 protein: CATSFRGGHSQETQYF. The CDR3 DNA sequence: TGTGCCACCAGCTTCCGAGGGGGTCACAGCCAAGAGACCCAGTACTTC.